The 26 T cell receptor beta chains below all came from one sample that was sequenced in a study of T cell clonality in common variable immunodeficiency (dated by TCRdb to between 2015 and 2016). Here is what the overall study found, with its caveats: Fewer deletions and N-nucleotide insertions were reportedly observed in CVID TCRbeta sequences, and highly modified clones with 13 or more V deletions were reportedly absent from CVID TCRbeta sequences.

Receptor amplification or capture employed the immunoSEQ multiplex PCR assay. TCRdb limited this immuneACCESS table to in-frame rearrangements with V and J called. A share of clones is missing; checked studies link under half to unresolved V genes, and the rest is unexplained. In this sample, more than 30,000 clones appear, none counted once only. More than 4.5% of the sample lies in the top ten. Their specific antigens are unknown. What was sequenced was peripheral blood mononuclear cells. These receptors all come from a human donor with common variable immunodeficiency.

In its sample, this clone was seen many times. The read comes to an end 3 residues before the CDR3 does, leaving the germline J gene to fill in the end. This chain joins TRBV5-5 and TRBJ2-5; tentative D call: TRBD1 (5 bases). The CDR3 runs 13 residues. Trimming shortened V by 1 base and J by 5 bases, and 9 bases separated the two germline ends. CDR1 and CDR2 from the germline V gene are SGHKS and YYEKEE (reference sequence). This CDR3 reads CASSLPGSETQYF. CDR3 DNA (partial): TGTGCCAGCAGCTTGCCAGGGTCGGAGACC.

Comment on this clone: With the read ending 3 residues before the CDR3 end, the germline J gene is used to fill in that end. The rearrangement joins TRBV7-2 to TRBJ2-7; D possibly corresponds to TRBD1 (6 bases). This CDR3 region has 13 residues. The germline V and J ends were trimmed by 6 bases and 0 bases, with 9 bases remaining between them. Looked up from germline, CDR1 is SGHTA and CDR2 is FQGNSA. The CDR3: CASRTGSSYEQYF. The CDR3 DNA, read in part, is TGTGCCAGCAGAACAGGGAGCTCCTACGAG.

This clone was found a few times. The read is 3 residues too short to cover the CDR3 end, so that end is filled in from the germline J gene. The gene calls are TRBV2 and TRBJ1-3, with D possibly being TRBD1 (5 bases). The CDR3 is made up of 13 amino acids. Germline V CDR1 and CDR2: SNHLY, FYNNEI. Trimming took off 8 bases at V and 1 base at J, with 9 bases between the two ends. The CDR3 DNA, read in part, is TGTGCCAGCCTAGGGGATTCTGGAAACACC. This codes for CASLGDSGNT. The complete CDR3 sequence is CASLGDSGNTIYF. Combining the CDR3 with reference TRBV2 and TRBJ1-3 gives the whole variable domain EPEVTQTPSHQVTQMGQEVILRCVPISNHLYFYWYRQILGQKVEFLVSFYNNEISEKSEIFDDQFSVERPDGSNFTLKIRSTKLEDSAMYFCASLGDSGNTIYFGEGSWLTVV.

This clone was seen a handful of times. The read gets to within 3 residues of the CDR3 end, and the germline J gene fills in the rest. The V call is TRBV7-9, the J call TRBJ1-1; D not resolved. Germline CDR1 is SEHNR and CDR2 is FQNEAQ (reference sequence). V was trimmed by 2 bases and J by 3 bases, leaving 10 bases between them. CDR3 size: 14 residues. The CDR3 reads CASSLKVTDTEAFF. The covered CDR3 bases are TGTGCCAGCAGCTTAAAAGTTACGGACACTGAA. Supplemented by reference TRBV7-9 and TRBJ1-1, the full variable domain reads DTGVSQNPRHKITKRGQNVTFRCDPISEHNRLYWYRQTLGQGPEFLTYFQNEAQLEKSRLLSDRFSAERPKGSFSTLEIQRTEQGDSAMYLCASSLKVTDTEAFFGQGTRLTVV.

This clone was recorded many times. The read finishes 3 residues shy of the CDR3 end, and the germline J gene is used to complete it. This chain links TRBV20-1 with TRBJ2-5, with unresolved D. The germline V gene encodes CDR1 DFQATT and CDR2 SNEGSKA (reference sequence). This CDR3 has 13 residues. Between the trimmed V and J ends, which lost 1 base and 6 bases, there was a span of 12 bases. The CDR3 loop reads CSARGEPHQTQYF. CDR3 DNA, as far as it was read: TGCAGTGCTAGAGGAGAGCCTCATCAGACC.

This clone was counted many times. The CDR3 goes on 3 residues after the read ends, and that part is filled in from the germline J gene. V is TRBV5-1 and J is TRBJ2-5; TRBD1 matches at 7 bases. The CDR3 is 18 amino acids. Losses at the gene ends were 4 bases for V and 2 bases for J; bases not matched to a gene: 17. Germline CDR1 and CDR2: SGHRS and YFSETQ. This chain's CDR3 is CASSTPKGAVLTQETQYF. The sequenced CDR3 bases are TGCGCCAGCAGCACCCCGAAGGGGGCCGTTCTCACACAAGAGACC.

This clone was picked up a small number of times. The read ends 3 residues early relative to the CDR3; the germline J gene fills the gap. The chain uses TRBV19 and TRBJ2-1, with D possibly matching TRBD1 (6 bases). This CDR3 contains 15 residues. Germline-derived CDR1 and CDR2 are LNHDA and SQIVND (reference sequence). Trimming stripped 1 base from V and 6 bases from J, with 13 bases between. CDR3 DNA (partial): TGTGCCAGTAGTATAGCTACGGGACACCTCAATGAG. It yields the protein CASSIATGHLNE. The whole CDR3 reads CASSIATGHLNEQFF.

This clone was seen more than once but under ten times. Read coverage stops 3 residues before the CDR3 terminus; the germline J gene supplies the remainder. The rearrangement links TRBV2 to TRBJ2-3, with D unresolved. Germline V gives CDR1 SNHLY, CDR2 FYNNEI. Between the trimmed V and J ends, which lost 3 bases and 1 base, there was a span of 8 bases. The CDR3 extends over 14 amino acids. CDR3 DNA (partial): TGTGCCAGCAGTGAGAACAGCCGCACAGATACG. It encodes CASSENSRTDT. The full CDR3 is CASSENSRTDTQYF.

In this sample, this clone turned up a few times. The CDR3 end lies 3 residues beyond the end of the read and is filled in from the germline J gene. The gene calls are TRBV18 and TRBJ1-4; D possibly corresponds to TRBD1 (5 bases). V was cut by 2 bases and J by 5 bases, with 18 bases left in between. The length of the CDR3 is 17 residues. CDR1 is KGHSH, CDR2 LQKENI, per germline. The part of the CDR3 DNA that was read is TGTGCCAGCTCACCAGGAATTCAGAGGACACTCAATGAAAAA. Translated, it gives CASSPGIQRTLNEK. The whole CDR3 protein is CASSPGIQRTLNEKLFF.

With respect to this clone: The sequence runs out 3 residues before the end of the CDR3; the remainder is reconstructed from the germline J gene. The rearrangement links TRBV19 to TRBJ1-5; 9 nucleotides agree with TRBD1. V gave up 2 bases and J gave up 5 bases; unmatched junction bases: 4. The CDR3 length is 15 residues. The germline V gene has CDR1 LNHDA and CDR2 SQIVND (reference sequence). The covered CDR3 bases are TGTGCCAGTAGTATAAAGACAGGGGGTTATCAGCCC. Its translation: CASSIKTGGYQP. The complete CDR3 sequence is CASSIKTGGYQPQHF.

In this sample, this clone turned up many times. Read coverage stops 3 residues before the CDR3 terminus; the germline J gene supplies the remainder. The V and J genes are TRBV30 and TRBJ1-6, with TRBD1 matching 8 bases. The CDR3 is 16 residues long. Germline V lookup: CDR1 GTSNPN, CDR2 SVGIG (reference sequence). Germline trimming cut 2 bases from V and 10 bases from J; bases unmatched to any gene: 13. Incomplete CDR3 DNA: TGTGCCTGGAGTCCATCCTCGGACAGGGTTGGGTCACCC. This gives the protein CAWSPSSDRVGSP. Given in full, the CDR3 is CAWSPSSDRVGSPLHF.

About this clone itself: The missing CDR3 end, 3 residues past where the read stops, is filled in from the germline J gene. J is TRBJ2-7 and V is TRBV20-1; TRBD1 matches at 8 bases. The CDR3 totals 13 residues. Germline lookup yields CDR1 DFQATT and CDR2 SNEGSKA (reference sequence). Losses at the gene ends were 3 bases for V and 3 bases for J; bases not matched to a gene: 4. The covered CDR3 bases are TGCAGTGCTAGGCCGGACAGGGTCTACGAG. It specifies CSARPDRVYE. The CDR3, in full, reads CSARPDRVYEQYF.

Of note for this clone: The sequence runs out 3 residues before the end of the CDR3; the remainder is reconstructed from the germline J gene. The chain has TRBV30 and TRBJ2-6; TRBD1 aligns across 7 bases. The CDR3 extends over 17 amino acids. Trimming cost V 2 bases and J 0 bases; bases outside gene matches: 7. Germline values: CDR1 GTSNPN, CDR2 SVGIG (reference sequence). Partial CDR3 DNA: TGTGCCTGGAGTAAACGACAGGGACCCTCTGGGGCCAACGTC. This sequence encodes CAWSKRQGPSGANV. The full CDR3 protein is CAWSKRQGPSGANVLTF.

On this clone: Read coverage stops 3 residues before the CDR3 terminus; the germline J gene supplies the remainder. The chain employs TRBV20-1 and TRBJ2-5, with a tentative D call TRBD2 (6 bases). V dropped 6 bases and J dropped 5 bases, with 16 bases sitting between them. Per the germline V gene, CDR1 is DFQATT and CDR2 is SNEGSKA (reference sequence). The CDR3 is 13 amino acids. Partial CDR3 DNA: TGCAGTGCCGTAATAGTACGGGGGGAGACC. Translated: CSAVIVRGET. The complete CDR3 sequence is CSAVIVRGETQYF.

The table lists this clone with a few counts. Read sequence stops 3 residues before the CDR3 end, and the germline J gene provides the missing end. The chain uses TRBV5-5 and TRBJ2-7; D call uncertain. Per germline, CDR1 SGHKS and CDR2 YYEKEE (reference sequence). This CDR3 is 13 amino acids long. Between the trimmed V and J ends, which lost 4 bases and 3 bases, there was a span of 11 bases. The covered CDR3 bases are TGTGCCAGCAGCAATATACAAAACTACGAG. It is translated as CASSNIQNYE. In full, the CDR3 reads CASSNIQNYEQYF.

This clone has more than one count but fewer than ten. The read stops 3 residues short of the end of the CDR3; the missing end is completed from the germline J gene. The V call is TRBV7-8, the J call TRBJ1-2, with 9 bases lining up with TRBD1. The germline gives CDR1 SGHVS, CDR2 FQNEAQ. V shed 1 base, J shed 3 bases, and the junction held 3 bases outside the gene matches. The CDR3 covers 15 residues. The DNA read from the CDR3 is TGTGCCAGCAGCTTAGAACAGGGGGCATACTATGGC. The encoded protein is CASSLEQGAYYG. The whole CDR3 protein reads CASSLEQGAYYGYTF.

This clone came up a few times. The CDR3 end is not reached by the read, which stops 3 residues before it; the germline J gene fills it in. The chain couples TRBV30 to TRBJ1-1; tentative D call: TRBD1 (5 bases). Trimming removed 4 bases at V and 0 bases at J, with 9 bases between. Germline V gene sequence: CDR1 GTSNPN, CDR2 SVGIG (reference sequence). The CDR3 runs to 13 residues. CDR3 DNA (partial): TGTGCCTGGACAGGGCTCATGAACACTGAA. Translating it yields CAWTGLMNTE. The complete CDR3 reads CAWTGLMNTEAFF.

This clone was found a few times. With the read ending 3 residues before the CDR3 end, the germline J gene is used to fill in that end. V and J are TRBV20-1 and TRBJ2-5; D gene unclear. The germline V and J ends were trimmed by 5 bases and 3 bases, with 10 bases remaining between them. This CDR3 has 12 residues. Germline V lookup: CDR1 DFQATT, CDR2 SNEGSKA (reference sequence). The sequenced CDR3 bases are TGCAGTGCTGTAGGGTCTGAAGAGACC. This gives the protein CSAVGSEET. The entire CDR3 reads CSAVGSEETQYF.

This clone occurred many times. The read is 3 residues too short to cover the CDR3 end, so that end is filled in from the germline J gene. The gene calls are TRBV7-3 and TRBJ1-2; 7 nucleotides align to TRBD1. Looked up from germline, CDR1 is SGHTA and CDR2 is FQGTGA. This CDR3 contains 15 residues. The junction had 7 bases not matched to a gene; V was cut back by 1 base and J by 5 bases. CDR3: CASSLMGQRVYGYTF. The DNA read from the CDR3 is TGTGCCAGCAGCTTAATGGGACAGAGAGTTTATGGC.

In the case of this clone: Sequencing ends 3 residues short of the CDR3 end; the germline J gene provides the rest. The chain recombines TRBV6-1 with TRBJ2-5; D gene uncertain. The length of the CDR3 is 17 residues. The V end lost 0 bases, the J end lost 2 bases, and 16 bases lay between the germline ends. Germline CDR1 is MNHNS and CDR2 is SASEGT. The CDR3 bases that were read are TGTGCCAGCAGTGAAGCGTTTGAATTCCAGGTTCAAGAGACC. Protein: CASSEAFEFQVQET. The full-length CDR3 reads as CASSEAFEFQVQETQYF.

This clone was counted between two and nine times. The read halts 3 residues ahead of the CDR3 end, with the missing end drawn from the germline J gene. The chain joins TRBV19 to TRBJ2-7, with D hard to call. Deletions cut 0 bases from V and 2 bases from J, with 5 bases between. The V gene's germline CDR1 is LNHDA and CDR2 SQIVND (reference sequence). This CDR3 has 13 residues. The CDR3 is CASSIDRTYEQYF. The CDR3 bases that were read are TGTGCCAGTAGTATAGACAGAACCTACGAG.

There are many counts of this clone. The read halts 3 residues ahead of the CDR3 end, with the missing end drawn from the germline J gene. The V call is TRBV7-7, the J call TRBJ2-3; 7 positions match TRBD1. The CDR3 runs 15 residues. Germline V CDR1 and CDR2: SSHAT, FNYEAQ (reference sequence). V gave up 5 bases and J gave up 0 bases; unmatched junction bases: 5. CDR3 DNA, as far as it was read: TGTGCCAGCAGCCCCACAGGGGCCAGCACAGATACG. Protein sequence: CASSPTGASTDT. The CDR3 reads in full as CASSPTGASTDTQYF.

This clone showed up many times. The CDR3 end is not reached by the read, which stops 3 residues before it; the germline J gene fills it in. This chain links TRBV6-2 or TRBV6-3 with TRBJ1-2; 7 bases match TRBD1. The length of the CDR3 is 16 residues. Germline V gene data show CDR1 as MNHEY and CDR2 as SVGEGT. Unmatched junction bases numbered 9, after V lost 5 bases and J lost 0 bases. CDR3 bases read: TGTGCCAGCAGTCCCAGACGACAGGGTTCTAACTATGGC. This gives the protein CASSPRRQGSNYG. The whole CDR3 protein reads CASSPRRQGSNYGYTF.

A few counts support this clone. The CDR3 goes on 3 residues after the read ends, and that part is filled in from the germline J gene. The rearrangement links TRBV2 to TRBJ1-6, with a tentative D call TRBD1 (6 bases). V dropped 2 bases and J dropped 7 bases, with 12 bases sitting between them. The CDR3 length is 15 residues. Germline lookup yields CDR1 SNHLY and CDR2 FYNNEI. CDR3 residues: CASSEFGQKNSPLHF. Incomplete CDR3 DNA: TGTGCCAGCAGTGAATTCGGACAGAAGAATTCACCC.

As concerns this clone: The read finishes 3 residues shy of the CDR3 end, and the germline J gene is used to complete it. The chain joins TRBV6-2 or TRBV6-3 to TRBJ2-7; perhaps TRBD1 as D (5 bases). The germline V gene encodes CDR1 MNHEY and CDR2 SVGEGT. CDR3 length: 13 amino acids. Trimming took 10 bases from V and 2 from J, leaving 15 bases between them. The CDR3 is CATRPGIPYEQYF. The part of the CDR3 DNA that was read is TGTGCCACCCGGCCAGGGATCCCCTACGAG.

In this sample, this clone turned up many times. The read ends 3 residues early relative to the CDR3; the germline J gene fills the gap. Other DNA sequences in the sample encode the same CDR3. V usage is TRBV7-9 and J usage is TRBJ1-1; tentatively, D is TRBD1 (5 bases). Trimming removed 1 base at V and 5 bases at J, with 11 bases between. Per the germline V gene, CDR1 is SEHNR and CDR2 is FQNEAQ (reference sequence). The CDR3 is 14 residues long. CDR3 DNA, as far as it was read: TGTGCCAGCAGCTTAGGTGGGGGGGGTACTGAA. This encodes CASSLGGGGTE. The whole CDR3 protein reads CASSLGGGGTEAFF.